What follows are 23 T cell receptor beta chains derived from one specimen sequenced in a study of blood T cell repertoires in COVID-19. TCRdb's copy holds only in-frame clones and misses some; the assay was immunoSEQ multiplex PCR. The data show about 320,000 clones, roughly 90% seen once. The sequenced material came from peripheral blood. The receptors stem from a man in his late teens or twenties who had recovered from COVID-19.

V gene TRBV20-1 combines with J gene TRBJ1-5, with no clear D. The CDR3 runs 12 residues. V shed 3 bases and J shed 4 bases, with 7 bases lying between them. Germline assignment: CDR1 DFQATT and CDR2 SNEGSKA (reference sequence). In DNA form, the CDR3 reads TGCAGTGCTAGTGCCCATAATCAGCCCCAGCATTTT. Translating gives CSASAHNQPQHF.

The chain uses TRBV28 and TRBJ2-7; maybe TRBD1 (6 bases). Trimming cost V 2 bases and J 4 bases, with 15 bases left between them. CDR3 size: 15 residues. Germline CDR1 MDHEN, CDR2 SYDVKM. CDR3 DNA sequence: TGTGCCAGCAGTTTAAGGGACACCCAATTTTACGAGCAGTACTTC. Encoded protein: CASSLRDTQFYEQYF.

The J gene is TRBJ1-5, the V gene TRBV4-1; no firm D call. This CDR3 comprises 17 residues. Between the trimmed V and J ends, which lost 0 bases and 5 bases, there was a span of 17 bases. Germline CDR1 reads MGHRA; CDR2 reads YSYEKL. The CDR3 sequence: CASSQDPPGQRDQPQHF. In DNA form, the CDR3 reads TGCGCCAGCAGCCAAGATCCACCCGGCCAGAGGGATCAGCCCCAGCATTTT.

CDR3 sequence reads: CASSLSLQGFVYEQYF. As DNA, the CDR3 is TGTGCCAGCAGTTTATCCCTACAGGGGTTCGTATACGAGCAGTACTTC. The chain carries TRBV27 and TRBJ2-7; TRBD1 matches at 7 bases. V lost 0 bases to trimming and J lost 4 bases; unmatched junction nucleotides: 9. This CDR3 is 16 amino acids long. Germline V gene data show CDR1 as MNHEY and CDR2 as SMNVEV (reference sequence).

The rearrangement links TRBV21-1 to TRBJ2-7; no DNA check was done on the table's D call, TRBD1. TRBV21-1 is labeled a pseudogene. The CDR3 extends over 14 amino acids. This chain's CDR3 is CASSKVGRSYEQYF. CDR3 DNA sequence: TGTGCCAGCAGCAAAGTTGGCAGATCCTACGAGCAGTACTTC.

CDR3 DNA: TGTGCCAGCAGCCCTGTCCGGGGTAGGTCGCTGTCCTACGAGCAGTACTTC. Its translation is CASSPVRGRSLSYEQYF. The chain is built from TRBV28 and TRBJ2-7; D is possibly TRBD2 (5 bases). With 6 bases removed from V and 1 base from J, the gap between germline ends came to 22 bases. CDR1 is MDHEN, CDR2 SYDVKM, per germline. This CDR3 comprises 17 residues.

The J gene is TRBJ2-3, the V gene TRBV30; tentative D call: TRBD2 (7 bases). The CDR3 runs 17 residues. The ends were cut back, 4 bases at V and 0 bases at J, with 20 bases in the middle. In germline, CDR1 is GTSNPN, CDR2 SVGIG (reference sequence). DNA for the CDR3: TGTGCCTGGAATAAGGAGAGGACAGCGGGGAGCACAGATACGCAGTATTTT. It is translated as CAWNKERTAGSTDTQYF.

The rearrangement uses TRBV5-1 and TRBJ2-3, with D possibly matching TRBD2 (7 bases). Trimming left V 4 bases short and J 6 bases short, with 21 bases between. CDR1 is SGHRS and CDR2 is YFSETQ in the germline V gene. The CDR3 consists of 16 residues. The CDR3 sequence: CASSPREPKGGDTQYF. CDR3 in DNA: TGCGCCAGCAGCCCTCGTGAGCCCAAGGGGGGGGATACGCAGTATTTT.

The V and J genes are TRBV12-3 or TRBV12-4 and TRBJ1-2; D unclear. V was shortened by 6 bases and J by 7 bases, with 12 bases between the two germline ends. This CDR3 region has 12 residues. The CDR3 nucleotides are TGTGCCAGCAGACCGGGAGCCGGTGGCTACACCTTC. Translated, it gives CASRPGAGGYTF.

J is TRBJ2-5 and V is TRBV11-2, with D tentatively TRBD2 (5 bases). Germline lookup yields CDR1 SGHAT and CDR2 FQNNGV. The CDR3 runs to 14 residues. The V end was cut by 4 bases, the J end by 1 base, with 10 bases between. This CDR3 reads CASSSQSGQETQYF. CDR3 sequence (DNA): TGTGCCAGCAGCTCCCAAAGCGGCCAAGAGACCCAGTACTTC.

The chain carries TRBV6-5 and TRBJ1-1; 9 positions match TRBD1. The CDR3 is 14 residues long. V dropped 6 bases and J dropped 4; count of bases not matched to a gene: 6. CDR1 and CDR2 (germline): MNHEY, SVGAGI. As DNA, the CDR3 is TGTGCCAGCAGGGACAGGGGTGGGGTCACTGAAGCTTTCTTT. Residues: CASRDRGGVTEAFF.

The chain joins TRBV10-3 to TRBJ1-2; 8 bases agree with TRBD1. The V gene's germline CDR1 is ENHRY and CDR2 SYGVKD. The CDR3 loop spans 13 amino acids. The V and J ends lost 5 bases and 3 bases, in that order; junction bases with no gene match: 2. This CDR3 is CAISPQGDYGYTF. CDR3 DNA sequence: TGTGCCATCAGTCCACAGGGGGACTATGGCTACACCTTC.

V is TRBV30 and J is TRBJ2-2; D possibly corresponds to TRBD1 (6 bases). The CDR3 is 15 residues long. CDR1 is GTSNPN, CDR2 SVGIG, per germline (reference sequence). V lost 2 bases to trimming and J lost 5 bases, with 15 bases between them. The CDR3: CAWSYGQIETGELFF. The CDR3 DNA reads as TGTGCCTGGAGTTACGGACAGATTGAAACCGGGGAGCTGTTTTTT.

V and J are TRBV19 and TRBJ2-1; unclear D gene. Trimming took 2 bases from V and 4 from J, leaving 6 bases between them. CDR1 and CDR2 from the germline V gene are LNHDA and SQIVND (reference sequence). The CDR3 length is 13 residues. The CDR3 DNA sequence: TGTGCCAGTAGTATAAGCGTTTACAATGAGCAGTTCTTC. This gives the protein CASSISVYNEQFF.

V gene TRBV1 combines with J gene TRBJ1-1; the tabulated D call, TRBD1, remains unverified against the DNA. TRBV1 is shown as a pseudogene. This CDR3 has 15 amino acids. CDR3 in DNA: TGCACCAGCAGCCCGATAAAGCAGGGGAAAACTGAAGCTTTCTTT. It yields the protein CTSSPIKQGKTEAFF.

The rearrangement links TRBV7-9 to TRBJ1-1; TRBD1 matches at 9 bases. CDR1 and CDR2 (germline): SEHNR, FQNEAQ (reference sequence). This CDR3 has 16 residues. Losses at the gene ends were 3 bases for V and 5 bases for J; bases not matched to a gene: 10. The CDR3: CASSFTEQGARTEAFF. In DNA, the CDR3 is TGTGCCAGCAGCTTTACCGAACAGGGGGCGCGAACTGAAGCTTTCTTT.

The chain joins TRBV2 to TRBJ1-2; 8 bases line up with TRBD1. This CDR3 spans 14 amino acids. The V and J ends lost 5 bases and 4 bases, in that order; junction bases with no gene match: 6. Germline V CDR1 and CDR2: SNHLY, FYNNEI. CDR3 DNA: TGTGCCAGCAGTCAACGGACAGGGCGCTATGGCTACACCTTC. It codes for CASSQRTGRYGYTF. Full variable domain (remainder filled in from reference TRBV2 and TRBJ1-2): EPEVTQTPSHQVTQMGQEVILRCVPISNHLYFYWYRQILGQKVEFLVSFYNNEISEKSEIFDDQFSVERPDGSNFTLKIRSTKLEDSAMYFCASSQRTGRYGYTFGSGTRLTVV.

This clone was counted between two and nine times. DNA of the CDR3: TGTGCCAGCAGCCGGACAGGGGATGATGAAGCTTTCTTT. Encoded protein: CASSRTGDDEAFF. This chain uses TRBV7-9 with TRBJ1-1; TRBD1 aligns across 9 bases. Looked up from germline, CDR1 is SEHNR and CDR2 is FQNEAQ (reference sequence). The CDR3 consists of 13 residues. J lost 7 bases, V lost 5 bases, and 5 bases had no gene match.

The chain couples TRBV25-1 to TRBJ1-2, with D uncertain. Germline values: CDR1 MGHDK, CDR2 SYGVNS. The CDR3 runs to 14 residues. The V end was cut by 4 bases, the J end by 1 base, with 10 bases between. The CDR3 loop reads CASSGTNLNYGYTF. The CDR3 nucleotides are TGTGCCAGCAGTGGAACAAACCTTAACTATGGCTACACCTTC.

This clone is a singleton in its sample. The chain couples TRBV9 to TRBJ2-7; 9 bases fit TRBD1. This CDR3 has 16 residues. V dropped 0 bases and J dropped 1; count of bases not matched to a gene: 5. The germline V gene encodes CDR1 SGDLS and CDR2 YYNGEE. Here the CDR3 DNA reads TGTGCCAGCAGCGTAGGAGGGACAGGGATTTCCTACGAGCAGTACTTC. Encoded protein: CASSVGGTGISYEQYF.

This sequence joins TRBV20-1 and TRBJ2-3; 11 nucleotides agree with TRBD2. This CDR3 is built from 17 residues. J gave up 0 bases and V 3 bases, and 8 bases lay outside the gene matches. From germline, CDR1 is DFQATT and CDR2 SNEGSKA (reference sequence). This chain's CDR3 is CSASTGTSGFSTDTQYF. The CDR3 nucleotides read TGCAGTGCTAGTACCGGGACTAGCGGTTTTAGCACAGATACGCAGTATTTT.

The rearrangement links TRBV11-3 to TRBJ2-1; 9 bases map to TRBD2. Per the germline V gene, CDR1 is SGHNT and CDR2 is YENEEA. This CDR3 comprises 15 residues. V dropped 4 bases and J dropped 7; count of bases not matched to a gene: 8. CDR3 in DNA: TGTGCCAGCAGCTCGCCAGGGACTAGCAGGAATGAGCAGTTCTTC. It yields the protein CASSSPGTSRNEQFF.

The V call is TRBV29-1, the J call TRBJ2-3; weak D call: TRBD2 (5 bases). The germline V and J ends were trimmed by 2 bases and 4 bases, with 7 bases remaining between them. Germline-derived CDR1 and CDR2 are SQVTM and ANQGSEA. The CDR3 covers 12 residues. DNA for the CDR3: TGCAGCGTTGAATCGGGGTCAGATACGCAGTATTTT. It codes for CSVESGSDTQYF.